A single sample gave rise to the 14 T cell receptor beta chains below, sequenced in a study of human T cells and chemical hapten exposure. TCRdb re-called the RACE reads through MiXCR, storing one row per CDR3 protein. Found here are roughly 75,000 distinct CDR3 sequences, about 8.6% of them singletons; the top ten hold about 1.8%. The time point was: healthy volunteer bleed at 6 weeks. Total RNA was isolated from unfractionated whole blood. The specimen was whole blood. The source is a female donor in good health. Some clones in this sample may be carry-over from other donors' samples.

As to this clonotype: A much larger clone differs from this one at a single base, so this may be a read error. The J gene is TRBJ2-7, the V gene TRBV6-5; D call uncertain. This CDR3 region has 14 residues. Germline V gene lookup returns CDR1 MNHEY and CDR2 SVGAGI. CDR3 DNA sequence: TGTGCCAGCAGTTACTCAGTGAGAAGCCCCGAGCAGCACTTC. Translated: CASSYSVRSPEQHF.

This clonotype came up a few times. The chain couples TRBV5-1 to TRBJ2-3; the match to TRBD2 covers 11 bases. Germline CDR1 is SGHRS and CDR2 is YFSETQ. The V segment lost 4 bases and the J segment 1 base; nucleotides outside the gene matches: 5. The CDR3 sequence is 16 residues long. The CDR3 is CASSPLTSGGTDTQYF. CDR3 in DNA: TGCGCCAGCAGCCCCCTGACTAGCGGGGGCACAGATACGCAGTATTTT.

The table lists this clonotype with many counts. The V and J genes are TRBV13 and TRBJ2-3; 11 nucleotides match TRBD2. CDR1 is PRHDT, CDR2 FYEKMQ, per germline (reference sequence). The CDR3 consists of 17 residues. V was clipped by 3 bases and J by 0 bases; unmatched bases: 5. The CDR3 nucleotides are TGTGCCAGCAGCTTCCCTAGCGGGGGGATCAGCACAGATACGCAGTATTTT. Amino acid sequence: CASSFPSGGISTDTQYF. Full variable domain (rest looked up from reference TRBV13 and TRBJ2-3): AAGVIQSPRHLIKEKRETATLKCYPIPRHDTVYWYQQGPGQDPQFLISFYEKMQSDKGSIPDRFSAQQFSDYHSELNMSSLELGDSALYFCASSFPSGGISTDTQYFGPGTRLTVL.

This clonotype was recorded a few times. The V gene is TRBV5-1, the J gene TRBJ1-5, with D perhaps TRBD1 (5 bases). Germline CDR1 is SGHRS and CDR2 is YFSETQ. The V gene lost 0 bases and the J gene lost 6 bases, with 13 bases spanning the gap. The CDR3 is 15 amino acids. CDR3 region: CASSLGGGGAQPQHF. CDR3 nucleotide sequence: TGCGCCAGCAGCTTGGGGGGCGGGGGTGCTCAGCCCCAGCATTTT.

A few counts support this clonotype. The chain carries TRBV6-2 or TRBV6-3 and TRBJ1-2; tentative D call: TRBD1 (5 bases). Germline CDR1 MNHEY, CDR2 SVGEGT. The CDR3 is 13 residues long. With 6 bases removed from V and 8 bases from J, the gap between germline ends came to 16 bases. For the CDR3, the DNA is TGTGCCAGCAGCCGAATTCCAGGGTACGGCTACACCTTC. Its translation: CASSRIPGYGYTF.

The rearrangement joins TRBV14 to TRBJ2-1, with 8 bases fitting TRBD2. Germline values: CDR1 SGHDN, CDR2 FVKESK. CDR3 length: 14 residues. V shed 4 bases and J 7 bases; nucleotides not matched to a gene: 6. The CDR3 bases are TGTGCCAGCAGCCCGACTAGCGTCTGGAATGAGCAGTTCTTC. Its translation is CASSPTSVWNEQFF.

This clonotype was observed a handful of times. A read error may produce the germline difference seen at one junction end. V gene TRBV20-1 combines with J gene TRBJ1-5; 10 nucleotides match TRBD1. The CDR3 has 16 residues. Germline V lookup: CDR1 DFQATT, CDR2 SNEGSKA (reference sequence). The CDR3 nucleotides read TGCAGTGCTAGGGGTGTGACAGGGGGCGATATGGAGCCCCAGAATTTT. Its protein product is CSARGVTGGDMEPQNF.

This clonotype was detected many times. V gene TRBV11-2 combines with J gene TRBJ1-1; 7 bases line up with TRBD1. With V trimmed by 4 bases and J by 1 base, 3 bases remained unmatched. Germline V CDR1 and CDR2: SGHAT, FQNNGV. The length of the CDR3 is 14 residues. The CDR3 here is CASSWGTANTEAFF. The DNA of the CDR3 is TGTGCCAGCAGCTGGGGGACAGCGAACACTGAAGCTTTCTTT.

This clonotype was counted at least ten times. V gene TRBV27 combines with J gene TRBJ2-5, with 7 nucleotides matching TRBD1. The CDR3 is 15 residues long. V was clipped by 8 bases and J by 1 base; unmatched bases: 10. Germline V lookup: CDR1 MNHEY, CDR2 SMNVEV (reference sequence). Here the CDR3 reads CASWSTQGVQETQYF. Written as DNA, the CDR3 is TGTGCCAGCTGGTCTACGCAGGGGGTCCAAGAGACCCAGTACTTC.

The chain recombines TRBV18 with TRBJ2-7, with D hard to call. The CDR3 totals 13 residues. V lost 2 bases, J lost 3 bases, and 8 bases lay in between. CDR1 is KGHSH, CDR2 LQKENI, per germline. The CDR3 sequence is CASSPGLGYEQYF. The CDR3, as DNA: TGTGCCAGCTCACCAGGGTTAGGCTACGAGCAGTACTTC.

This chain uses TRBV5-1 with TRBJ2-7; 7 bases match TRBD1. Germline V lookup: CDR1 SGHRS, CDR2 YFSETQ. The CDR3 spans 12 residues. The V gene end was trimmed by 3 bases and the J gene end by 3 bases; junction bases not matched to a gene: 0. Here the CDR3 DNA reads TGCGCCAGCAGCTGGGACAGCTACGAGCAGTACTTC. It specifies CASSWDSYEQYF.

This chain uses TRBV6-1 with TRBJ1-1; D remains unclear. This CDR3 comprises 15 residues. Per germline, CDR1 MNHNS and CDR2 SASEGT. Trimming pared 0 bases from V and 5 bases from J, leaving 13 bases between. CDR3 sequence (DNA): TGTGCCAGCAGTGAAGCCGCGGGATGGGAGACTGAAGCTTTCTTT. This translates into CASSEAAGWETEAFF.

Ten or more counts support this clonotype. DNA of the CDR3: TGTGCCAGCAGTTCAGACCCGACTCCCAGCAATCAGCCCCAGCATTTT. It codes for CASSSDPTPSNQPQHF. The genes are TRBV5-5 and TRBJ1-5; D call uncertain. V lost 5 bases to trimming and J lost 1 base, with 16 bases between them. Per germline, CDR1 SGHKS and CDR2 YYEKEE (reference sequence). The CDR3 loop spans 16 amino acids.

In its sample, this clonotype was seen a few times. The chain has TRBV7-9 and TRBJ2-7; perhaps TRBD2 as D (7 bases). Trimming took 7 bases from V and 6 from J, leaving 16 bases between them. This CDR3 region has 13 residues. CDR1 and CDR2 (germline): SEHNR, FQNEAQ (reference sequence). In DNA, the CDR3 is TGTGCCAGCACTCCCCGGGGGGCGCGCGAGCAGTACTTC. Translating it yields CASTPRGAREQYF. The variable domain in full, completed from reference TRBV7-9 and TRBJ2-7, reads DTGVSQNPRHKITKRGQNVTFRCDPISEHNRLYWYRQTLGQGPEFLTYFQNEAQLEKSRLLSDRFSAERPKGSFSTLEIQRTEQGDSAMYLCASTPRGAREQYFGPGTRLTVT.